The present T cell receptor beta chain was sequenced within a study of STAT3 mutations in large granular lymphocyte leukemia. Study details: More than half of T-LGLL patients received immunosuppressive therapy. Study-level findings and limits: Every T-LGLL patient had at least one immunodominant TCRbeta clonotype. All newly emerging clones after therapy were STAT3 wild type.

Libraries were prepared by immunoSEQ multiplex PCR; TCRdb keeps only in-frame clonotypes and omits some of them. The sample yields more than 15,000 clones, 92% seen once. In regard to this clone: Its target is not known.

V was pared by 4 bases and J by 1 base, with 9 bases of the junction left unmatched. The germline V gene encodes CDR1 SGHNT and CDR2 YYREEE (reference sequence). The CDR3 sequence is 16 residues long. The chain combines TRBV5-4 with TRBJ2-3; 7 bases are a match to TRBD2. The source material was peripheral blood mononuclear cells. The source is a man in his 60s with T-cell large granular lymphocyte leukemia. Some clones in this sample may be carry-over from other donors' samples. In DNA, the CDR3 is TGTGCCAGCAGCCCGGACTCTAGCGGTCGCACAGATACGCAGTATTTT. Protein: CASSPDSSGRTDTQYF.